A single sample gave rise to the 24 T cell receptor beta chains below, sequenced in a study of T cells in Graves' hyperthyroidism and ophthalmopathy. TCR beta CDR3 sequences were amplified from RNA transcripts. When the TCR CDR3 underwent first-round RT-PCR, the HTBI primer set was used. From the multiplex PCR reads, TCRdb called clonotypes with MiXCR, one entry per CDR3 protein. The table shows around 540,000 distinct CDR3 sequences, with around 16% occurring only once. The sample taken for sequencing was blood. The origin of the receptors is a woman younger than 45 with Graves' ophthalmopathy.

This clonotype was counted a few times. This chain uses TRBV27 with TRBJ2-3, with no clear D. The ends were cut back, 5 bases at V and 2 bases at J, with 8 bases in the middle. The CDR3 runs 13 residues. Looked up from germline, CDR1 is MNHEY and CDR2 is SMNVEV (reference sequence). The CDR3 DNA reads TGTGCCAGCAGTCCCCCCCACACAGATACGCAGTATTTT. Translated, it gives CASSPPHTDTQYF.

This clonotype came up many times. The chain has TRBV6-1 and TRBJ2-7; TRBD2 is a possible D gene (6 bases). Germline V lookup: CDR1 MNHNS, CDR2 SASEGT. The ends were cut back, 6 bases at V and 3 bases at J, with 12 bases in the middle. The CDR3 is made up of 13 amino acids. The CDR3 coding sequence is TGTGCCAGCAGGACTAGTTCCAGCTACGAGCAGTACTTC. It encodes CASRTSSSYEQYF.

The CDR3 here is CASKEVVENSPLHF. The DNA of the CDR3 is TGTGCCAGCAAGGAGGTGGTGGAGAATTCACCCCTCCACTTT. The chain carries TRBV28 and TRBJ1-6; D ambiguous. The germline V gene encodes CDR1 MDHEN and CDR2 SYDVKM. V was trimmed by 7 bases and J by 7 bases, leaving 14 bases between them. This CDR3 contains 14 residues.

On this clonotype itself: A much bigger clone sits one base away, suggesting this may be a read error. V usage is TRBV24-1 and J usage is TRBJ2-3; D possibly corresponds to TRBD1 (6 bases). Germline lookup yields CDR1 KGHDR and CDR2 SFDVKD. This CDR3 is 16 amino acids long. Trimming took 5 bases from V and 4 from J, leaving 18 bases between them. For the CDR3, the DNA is TGTGCCACCAGTGGTCAGGGGACGGGCCTCGCAGATACGCAGTATTTT. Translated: CATSGQGTGLADTQYF.

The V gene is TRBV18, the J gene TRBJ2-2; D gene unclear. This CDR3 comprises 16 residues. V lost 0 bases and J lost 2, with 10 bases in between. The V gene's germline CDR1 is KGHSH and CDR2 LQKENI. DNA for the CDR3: TGTGCCAGCTCACCACCTATAGGACCAAACACCGGGGAGCTGTTTTTT. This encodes CASSPPIGPNTGELFF.

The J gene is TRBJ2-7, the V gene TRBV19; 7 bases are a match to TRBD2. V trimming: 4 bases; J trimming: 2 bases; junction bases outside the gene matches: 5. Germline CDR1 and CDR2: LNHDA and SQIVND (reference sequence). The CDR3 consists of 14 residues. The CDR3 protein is CASSTRLAPYEQYF. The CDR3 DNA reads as TGTGCCAGTAGTACCCGACTAGCTCCCTACGAGCAGTACTTC. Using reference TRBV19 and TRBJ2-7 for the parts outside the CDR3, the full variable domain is DGGITQSPKYLFRKEGQNVTLSCEQNLNHDAMYWYRQDPGQGLRLIYYSQIVNDFQKGDIAEGYSVSREKKESFPLTVTSAQKNPTAFYLCASSTRLAPYEQYFGPGTRLTVT.

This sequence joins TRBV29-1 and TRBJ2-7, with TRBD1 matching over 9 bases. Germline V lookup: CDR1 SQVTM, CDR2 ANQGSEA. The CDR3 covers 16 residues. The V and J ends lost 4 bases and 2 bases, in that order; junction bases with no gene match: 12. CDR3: CSVAQPRDRVTYEQYF. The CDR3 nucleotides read TGCAGCGTTGCACAACCCCGGGACAGGGTCACCTACGAGCAGTACTTC.

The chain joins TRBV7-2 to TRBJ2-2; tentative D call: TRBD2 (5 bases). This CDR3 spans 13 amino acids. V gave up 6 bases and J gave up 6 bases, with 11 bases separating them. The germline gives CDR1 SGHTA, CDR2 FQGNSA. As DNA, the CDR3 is TGTGCCAGCAGATCCGATAGCGCCGGGGAGCTGTTTTTT. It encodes CASRSDSAGELFF.

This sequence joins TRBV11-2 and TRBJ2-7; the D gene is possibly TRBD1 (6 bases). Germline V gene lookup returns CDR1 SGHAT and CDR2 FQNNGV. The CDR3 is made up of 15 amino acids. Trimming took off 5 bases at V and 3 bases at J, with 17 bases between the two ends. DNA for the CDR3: TGTGCCAGCAGCCTCGAAGGACAGATTTTCTACGAGCAGTACTTC. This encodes CASSLEGQIFYEQYF.

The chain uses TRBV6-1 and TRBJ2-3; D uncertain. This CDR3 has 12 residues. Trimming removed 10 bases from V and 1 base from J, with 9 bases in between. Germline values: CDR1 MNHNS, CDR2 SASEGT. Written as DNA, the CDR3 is TGTGCCACCGCTGGGGGCACAGATACGCAGTATTTT. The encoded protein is CATAGGTDTQYF.

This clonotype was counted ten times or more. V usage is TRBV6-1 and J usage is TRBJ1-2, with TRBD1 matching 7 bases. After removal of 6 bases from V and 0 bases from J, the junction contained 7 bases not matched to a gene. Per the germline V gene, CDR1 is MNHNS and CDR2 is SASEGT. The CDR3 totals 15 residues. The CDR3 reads CASSPQGSSNYGYTF. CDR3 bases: TGTGCCAGCAGCCCACAGGGGTCTTCTAACTATGGCTACACCTTC.

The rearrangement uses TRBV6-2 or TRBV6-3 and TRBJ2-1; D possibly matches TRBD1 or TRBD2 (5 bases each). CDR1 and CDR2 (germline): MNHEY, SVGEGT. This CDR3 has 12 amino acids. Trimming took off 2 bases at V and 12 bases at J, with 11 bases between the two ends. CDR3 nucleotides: TGTGCCAGCAGTTACGGTGGGGGTGGGCAGTTCTTC. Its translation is CASSYGGGGQFF.

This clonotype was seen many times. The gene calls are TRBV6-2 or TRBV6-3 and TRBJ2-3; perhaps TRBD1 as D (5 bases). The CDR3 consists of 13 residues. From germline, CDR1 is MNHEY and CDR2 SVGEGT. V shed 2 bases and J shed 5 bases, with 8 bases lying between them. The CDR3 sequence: CASSYTQGDTQYF. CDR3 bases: TGTGCCAGCAGTTACACCCAGGGAGATACGCAGTATTTT.

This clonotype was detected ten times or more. CDR3 nucleotide sequence: TGCGCCAGCAGTGGGAAATCACGGGGGTCATCAAATGAGCAGTTCTTC. This encodes CASSGKSRGSSNEQFF. The J gene is TRBJ2-1, the V gene TRBV10-1, with D perhaps TRBD2 (6 bases). Germline-derived CDR1 and CDR2 are WNHNN and SYGVQD (reference sequence). V lost 4 bases, J lost 7 bases, and 20 bases lay in between. The CDR3 has 16 amino acids.

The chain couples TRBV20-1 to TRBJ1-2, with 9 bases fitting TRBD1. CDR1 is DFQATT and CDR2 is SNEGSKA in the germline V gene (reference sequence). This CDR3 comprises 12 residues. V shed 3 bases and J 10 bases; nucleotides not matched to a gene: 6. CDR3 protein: CSASAGQGPYTF. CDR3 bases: TGCAGTGCTAGTGCGGGACAGGGACCCTACACCTTC.

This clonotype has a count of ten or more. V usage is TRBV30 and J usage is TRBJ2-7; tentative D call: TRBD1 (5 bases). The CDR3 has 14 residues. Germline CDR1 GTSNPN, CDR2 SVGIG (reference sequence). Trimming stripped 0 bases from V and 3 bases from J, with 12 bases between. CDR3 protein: CAWSVTDTYYEQYF. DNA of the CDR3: TGTGCCTGGAGTGTGACGGACACTTACTACGAGCAGTACTTC.

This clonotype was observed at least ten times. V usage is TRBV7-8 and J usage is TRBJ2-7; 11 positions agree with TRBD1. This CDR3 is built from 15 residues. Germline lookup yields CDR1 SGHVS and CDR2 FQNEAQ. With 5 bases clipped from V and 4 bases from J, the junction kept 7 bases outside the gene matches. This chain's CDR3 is CASSPPGQGAYEQYF. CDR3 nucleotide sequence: TGTGCCAGCAGCCCCCCCGGACAGGGGGCTTACGAGCAGTACTTC.

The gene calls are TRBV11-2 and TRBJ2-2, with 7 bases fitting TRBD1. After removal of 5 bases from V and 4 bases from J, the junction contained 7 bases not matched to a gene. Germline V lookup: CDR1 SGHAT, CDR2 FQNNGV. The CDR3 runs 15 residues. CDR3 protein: CASSQVNRGTGELFF. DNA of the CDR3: TGTGCCAGCAGCCAAGTAAACAGGGGCACCGGGGAGCTGTTTTTT.

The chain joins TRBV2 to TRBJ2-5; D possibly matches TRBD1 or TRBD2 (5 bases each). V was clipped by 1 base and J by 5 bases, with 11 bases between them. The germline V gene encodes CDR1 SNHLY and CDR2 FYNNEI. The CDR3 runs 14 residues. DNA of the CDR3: TGTGCCAGCAGTGAAGGGGGCGGGCAGGAGACCCAGTACTTC. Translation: CASSEGGGQETQYF.

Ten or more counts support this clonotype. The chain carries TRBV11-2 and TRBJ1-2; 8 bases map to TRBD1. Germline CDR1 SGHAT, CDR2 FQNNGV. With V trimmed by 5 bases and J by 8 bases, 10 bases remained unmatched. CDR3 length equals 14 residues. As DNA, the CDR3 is TGTGCCAGCAGCCACAAAACAGGGGGTCAGGGCTACACCTTC. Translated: CASSHKTGGQGYTF.

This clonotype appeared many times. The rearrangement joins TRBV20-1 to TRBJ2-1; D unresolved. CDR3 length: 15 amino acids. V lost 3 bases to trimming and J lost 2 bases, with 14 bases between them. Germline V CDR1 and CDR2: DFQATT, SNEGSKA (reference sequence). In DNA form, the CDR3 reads TGCAGTGCTAGTTTGTTTGGGGAAACCTACAATGAGCAGTTCTTC. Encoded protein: CSASLFGETYNEQFF.

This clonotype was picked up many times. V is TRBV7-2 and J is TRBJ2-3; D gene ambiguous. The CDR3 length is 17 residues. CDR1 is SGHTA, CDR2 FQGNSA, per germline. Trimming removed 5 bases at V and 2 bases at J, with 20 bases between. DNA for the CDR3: TGTGCCAGCAGCCACTACAGCCGGGCTACCACCACAGATACGCAGTATTTT. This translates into CASSHYSRATTTDTQYF.

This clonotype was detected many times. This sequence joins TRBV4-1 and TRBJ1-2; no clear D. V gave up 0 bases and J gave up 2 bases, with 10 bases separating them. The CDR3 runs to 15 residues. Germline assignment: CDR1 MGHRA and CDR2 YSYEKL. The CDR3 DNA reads TGCGCCAGCAGCCAAGATAGTCGGCGGAACTATGGCTACACCTTC. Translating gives CASSQDSRRNYGYTF.

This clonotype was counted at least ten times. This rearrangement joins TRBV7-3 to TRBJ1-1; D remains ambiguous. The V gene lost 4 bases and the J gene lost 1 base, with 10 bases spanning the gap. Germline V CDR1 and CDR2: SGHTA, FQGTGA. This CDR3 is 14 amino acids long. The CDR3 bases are TGTGCCAGCAGCTCCGGAGGCCCGAACACTGAAGCTTTCTTT. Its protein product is CASSSGGPNTEAFF.